One and the same sample provided the 27 T cell receptor beta chains below, sequenced in a study of blood T cell repertoires in COVID-19. The method was immunoSEQ multiplex PCR; TCRdb's version includes in-frame clones alone and lacks a portion of them. This table holds about 380,000 clones, 88% found once. Material: PBMCs or T cells enriched from blood (not recorded which). The source of these receptors is a woman younger than 30 who had recovered from COVID-19.

The chain recombines TRBV6-1 with TRBJ2-2; TRBD2 matches at 7 bases. This CDR3 region has 14 residues. V was clipped by 1 base and J by 4 bases; unmatched bases: 0. Germline assignment: CDR1 MNHNS and CDR2 SASEGT. The CDR3 DNA sequence: TGTGCCAGCAGTGAAGGGGGGGGCACCGGGGAGCTGTTTTTT. This gives the protein CASSEGGGTGELFF.

The chain links TRBV5-1 to TRBJ1-4; no clear D. Germline V gene data show CDR1 as SGHRS and CDR2 as YFSETQ. Between the trimmed V and J ends, which lost 7 bases and 5 bases, there was a span of 12 bases. This CDR3 is 13 amino acids long. Here the CDR3 reads CASSQRGNEKLFF. The DNA for the CDR3 is TGCGCCAGCTCCCAACGCGGGAATGAAAAACTGTTTTTT.

The V call is TRBV7-6, the J call TRBJ1-2; 7 nucleotides agree with TRBD1. The CDR3 runs to 15 residues. The V segment lost 1 base and the J segment 3 bases; nucleotides outside the gene matches: 5. Germline assignment: CDR1 SGHVS and CDR2 FNYEAQ. CDR3 loop: CASSLEPGTDYGYTF. DNA for the CDR3: TGTGCCAGCAGCTTAGAACCCGGGACAGACTATGGCTACACCTTC.

The CDR3 DNA reads TGTGCCAGTAGTAATACAGGCTCCACTGAAGCTTTCTTT. This gives the protein CASSNTGSTEAFF. The chain couples TRBV19 to TRBJ1-1; perhaps TRBD1 as D (5 bases). CDR1 and CDR2 (germline): LNHDA, SQIVND (reference sequence). Between the trimmed V and J ends, which lost 4 bases and 4 bases, there was a span of 10 bases. The CDR3 extends over 13 amino acids. Based on the CDR3 plus reference TRBV19 and TRBJ1-1, the full variable domain is DGGITQSPKYLFRKEGQNVTLSCEQNLNHDAMYWYRQDPGQGLRLIYYSQIVNDFQKGDIAEGYSVSREKKESFPLTVTSAQKNPTAFYLCASSNTGSTEAFFGQGTRLTVV.

The rearrangement links TRBV19 to TRBJ1-1; 8 nucleotides match TRBD1. The germline V gene encodes CDR1 LNHDA and CDR2 SQIVND (reference sequence). The CDR3 contains 13 residues. Trimming took 2 bases from V and 7 from J; bases not matched to a gene: 3. The CDR3 DNA reads TGTGCCAGTAGTATACAGGGGGCGATTGAAGCTTTCTTT. Residues: CASSIQGAIEAFF.

The chain recombines TRBV30 with TRBJ1-3, with TRBD1 matching 9 bases. From germline, CDR1 is GTSNPN and CDR2 SVGIG (reference sequence). The CDR3 contains 16 residues. V lost 8 bases to trimming and J lost 2 bases; unmatched junction nucleotides: 13. The CDR3 region is CAGHGTGKVPGNTIYF. The CDR3 region has the DNA TGTGCCGGTCATGGGACAGGGAAAGTGCCTGGAAACACCATATATTTT.

This chain connects TRBV19 to TRBJ2-7; D might be TRBD2 (6 bases). Trimming shortened V by 8 bases and J by 0 bases, and 11 bases separated the two germline ends. The CDR3 is 13 residues long. The V gene's germline CDR1 is LNHDA and CDR2 SQIVND (reference sequence). CDR3 in amino acids: CASQAGSSYEQYF. In DNA, the CDR3 is TGTGCCAGTCAGGCGGGGAGCTCCTACGAGCAGTACTTC.

This chain links TRBV5-4 with TRBJ2-1, with D maybe TRBD1 (5 bases). Trimming left V 0 bases short and J 6 bases short, with 16 bases between. Germline V gives CDR1 SGHNT, CDR2 YYREEE (reference sequence). CDR3 length: 16 residues. This CDR3 is CASSLGGPFQSNEQFF. DNA of the CDR3: TGTGCCAGCAGCTTGGGGGGCCCTTTTCAGAGCAATGAGCAGTTCTTC. Full variable domain (remainder filled in from reference TRBV5-4 and TRBJ2-1): ETGVTQSPTHLIKTRGQQVTLRCSSQSGHNTVSWYQQALGQGPQFIFQYYREEENGRGNFPPRFSGLQFPNYSSELNVNALELDDSALYLCASSLGGPFQSNEQFFGPGTRLTVL.

The chain has TRBV10-3 and TRBJ1-1; maybe TRBD1 (6 bases). Germline loops: CDR1 ENHRY, CDR2 SYGVKD. The CDR3 totals 13 residues. Deletions cut 10 bases from V and 4 bases from J, with 16 bases between. CDR3 region: CATTRGSGTEAFF. The CDR3 DNA reads as TGTGCCACAACAAGGGGGAGCGGCACTGAAGCTTTCTTT.

The chain joins TRBV23-1 to TRBJ2-1, with a tentative D call TRBD2 (5 bases). TRBV23-1 carries the ORF label, with uncertain function. Trimming took off 0 bases at V and 5 bases at J, with 14 bases between the two ends. CDR3 size: 16 residues. CDR3 coding DNA: TGCGCCAGCAGTCAATCGGGTCCGGGGTATCACAATGAGCAGTTCTTC. It translates to CASSQSGPGYHNEQFF.

The chain has TRBV25-1 and TRBJ2-2, with 8 bases matching TRBD2. Germline values: CDR1 MGHDK, CDR2 SYGVNS. This CDR3 has 16 amino acids. V shed 5 bases, J shed 3 bases, and the junction held 8 bases outside the gene matches. The CDR3 is CASSPLGRGDTGELFF. CDR3 DNA: TGTGCCAGCAGTCCCTTGGGGCGGGGGGACACCGGGGAGCTGTTTTTT.

V is TRBV19 and J is TRBJ2-1; TRBD1 is a possible D gene (5 bases). V gave up 5 bases and J gave up 5 bases, with 19 bases separating them. Germline assignment: CDR1 LNHDA and CDR2 SQIVND (reference sequence). The CDR3 runs to 16 residues. CDR3 sequence: CASSLLQGVSHNEQFF. Written as DNA, the CDR3 is TGTGCCAGTAGTCTCCTTCAGGGTGTATCCCACAATGAGCAGTTCTTC. Supplemented by reference TRBV19 and TRBJ2-1, the full variable domain reads DGGITQSPKYLFRKEGQNVTLSCEQNLNHDAMYWYRQDPGQGLRLIYYSQIVNDFQKGDIAEGYSVSREKKESFPLTVTSAQKNPTAFYLCASSLLQGVSHNEQFFGPGTRLTVL.

The rearrangement joins TRBV5-1 to TRBJ2-7; D is uncertain. This CDR3 spans 13 amino acids. Germline lookup yields CDR1 SGHRS and CDR2 YFSETQ. Trimming left V 4 bases short and J 1 base short, with 9 bases between. The chain's CDR3 is CASSHGSSYEQYF. The CDR3 nucleotides are TGCGCCAGCAGCCACGGGTCATCCTACGAGCAGTACTTC. Full variable domain (rest looked up from reference TRBV5-1 and TRBJ2-7): KAGVTQTPRYLIKTRGQQVTLSCSPISGHRSVSWYQQTPGQGLQFLFEYFSETQRNKGNFPGRFSGRQFSNSRSEMNVSTLELGDSALYLCASSHGSSYEQYFGPGTRLTVT.

The chain combines TRBV5-1 with TRBJ1-2; D remains unclear. Germline CDR1 SGHRS, CDR2 YFSETQ. V lost 2 bases and J lost 6, with 14 bases in between. The CDR3 is 14 residues long. The CDR3 DNA reads TGCGCCAGCAGCTTACAGCTTCCTTTGAATGGCTACACCTTC. It translates to CASSLQLPLNGYTF.

This chain connects TRBV27 to TRBJ1-1, with 7 bases identical to TRBD1. Unmatched junction bases numbered 4, after V lost 8 bases and J lost 7 bases. The CDR3 is 11 residues long. CDR1 and CDR2 (germline): MNHEY, SMNVEV (reference sequence). The CDR3, as DNA: TGTGCCAGCCGGGACAGCCTTGAAGCTTTCTTT. Amino acids: CASRDSLEAFF.

V and J are TRBV5-4 and TRBJ1-1; D is unresolved. This CDR3 contains 14 residues. Germline V gene sequence: CDR1 SGHNT, CDR2 YYREEE (reference sequence). The V gene lost 4 bases and the J gene lost 1 base, with 11 bases spanning the gap. The CDR3 bases are TGTGCCAGCAGCAGTACTGCAAGGAACACTGAAGCTTTCTTT. Amino acids: CASSSTARNTEAFF.

The gene calls are TRBV28 and TRBJ1-3, with D maybe TRBD1 (5 bases). Germline lookup yields CDR1 MDHEN and CDR2 SYDVKM. CDR3 length equals 16 residues. Trimming stripped 7 bases from V and 0 bases from J, with 16 bases between. The CDR3 spells CASIRAGSASGNTIYF. The CDR3, as DNA: TGTGCCAGCATCCGGGCAGGGTCTGCCTCTGGAAACACCATATATTTT.

This chain uses TRBV18 with TRBJ2-5; 13 nucleotides align to TRBD2. Germline CDR1 KGHSH, CDR2 LQKENI. V trimming: 4 bases; J trimming: 4 bases; junction bases outside the gene matches: 6. This CDR3 comprises 16 residues. The CDR3 DNA reads as TGTGCCAGCTCACAGACTAGCGGGGGGCCTATAGAGACCCAGTACTTC. It is translated as CASSQTSGGPIETQYF.

The genes are TRBV5-1 and TRBJ2-5; 11 nucleotides line up with TRBD2. This CDR3 region has 17 residues. Germline values: CDR1 SGHRS, CDR2 YFSETQ. The V and J ends lost 4 bases and 5 bases, in that order; junction bases with no gene match: 13. The CDR3, as DNA: TGCGCCAGCAGCATACTAGCGGGGGTTATCTCACAGGAGACCCAGTACTTC. As protein: CASSILAGVISQETQYF.

The chain combines TRBV29-1 with TRBJ2-7; perhaps TRBD1 as D (5 bases). The V gene's germline CDR1 is SQVTM and CDR2 ANQGSEA. CDR3 size: 13 residues. The germline V and J ends were trimmed by 1 base and 3 bases, with 10 bases remaining between them. This CDR3 reads CSVEGPGNYEQYF. CDR3 in DNA: TGCAGCGTTGAAGGCCCAGGGAACTACGAGCAGTACTTC.

This rearrangement joins TRBV5-1 to TRBJ2-3, with D tentatively TRBD1 (6 bases). The CDR3 covers 15 residues. CDR1 is SGHRS and CDR2 is YFSETQ in the germline V gene. Trimming took off 0 bases at V and 5 bases at J, with 13 bases between the two ends. The CDR3 coding sequence is TGCGCCAGCAGCTTGGAGCGGACAGATAGAGATACGCAGTATTTT. Translating gives CASSLERTDRDTQYF.

The chain couples TRBV4-3 to TRBJ2-1; D gene uncertain. The CDR3 is made up of 12 amino acids. V was shortened by 3 bases and J by 8 bases, with 8 bases between the two germline ends. Germline V gene lookup returns CDR1 LGHNA and CDR2 YSLEER. The CDR3 is CASSHPGYEQFF. In nucleotides, the CDR3 is TGCGCCAGCAGCCACCCCGGGTATGAGCAGTTCTTC.

The chain is built from TRBV9 and TRBJ1-1; TRBD1 might be the D (5 bases). Germline V gene lookup returns CDR1 SGDLS and CDR2 YYNGEE. CDR3 length: 14 residues. Trimming stripped 3 bases from V and 1 base from J, with 10 bases between. In DNA form, the CDR3 reads TGTGCCAGCAGCGCCGGCGGGGGGAACACTGAAGCTTTCTTT. It codes for CASSAGGGNTEAFF.

This clone came up a few times. The CDR3 DNA follows: TGTGCCAGCAGCTTAGAAAGGACATTCGCCGGGGAGCTGTTTTTT. It translates to CASSLERTFAGELFF. The genes are TRBV7-2 and TRBJ2-2; possibly TRBD1 for D (5 bases). The CDR3 loop spans 15 amino acids. V lost 1 base, J lost 6 bases, and 12 bases lay in between. Germline lookup yields CDR1 SGHTA and CDR2 FQGNSA.

The chain carries TRBV21-1 and TRBJ1-5. TRBV21-1 is deemed a pseudogene. The CDR3 spans 17 residues. For the CDR3, the DNA is TGTGCCAGCGGCACTCCCTCGGGAGAAACCCCTGGACAGCCCCAGCATTTT. Translation gives CASGTPSGETPGQPQHF.

The rearrangement uses TRBV7-8 and TRBJ1-5; tentative D call: TRBD1 (6 bases). Germline CDR1 and CDR2: SGHVS and FQNEAQ. The CDR3 runs to 16 residues. Between the trimmed V and J ends, which lost 2 bases and 4 bases, there was a span of 15 bases. The CDR3 protein is CASSLRSTGDNQPQHF. The CDR3 coding sequence is TGTGCCAGCAGCTTACGGTCGACAGGAGATAATCAGCCCCAGCATTTT. Variable domain in full (rest from reference TRBV7-8 and TRBJ1-5): GAGVSQSPRYKVAKRGQDVALRCDPISGHVSLFWYQQALGQGPEFLTYFQNEAQLDKSGLPSDRFFAERPEGSVSTLKIQRTQQEDSAVYLCASSLRSTGDNQPQHFGDGTRLSIL.

This chain's CDR3 is CASSLRTSGVTGDTQYF. The CDR3 nucleotides are TGTGCCAGCAGCTTGCGGACTAGCGGGGTCACGGGAGATACGCAGTATTTT. The J gene is TRBJ2-3, the V gene TRBV7-2, with 12 bases that match TRBD2. The V gene end was trimmed by 3 bases and the J gene end by 5 bases; junction bases not matched to a gene: 9. Germline V gene sequence: CDR1 SGHTA, CDR2 FQGNSA. CDR3 length: 17 amino acids.